This T cell receptor (beta chain) is from a study of beta chain features in type 1 diabetes. This CDR3 region has 15 residues. The trim removed 5 bases at V and 0 bases at J, leaving 4 bases unmatched. The germline V gene encodes CDR1 MNHNS and CDR2 SASEGT. This clone was picked up a small number of times. Its specificity is unknown. Reverse transcribing all isolated RNA meant expressed TCRB transcripts were sequenced. TCRdb's table, derived via immunoSEQ multiplex PCR, lists solely in-frame clones and lacks some. The sample gives over 500,000 clones, around 15% of which show up once; about 0.087% is in the top ten. Overall study findings and caveats: Shortening that was moderate but significant affected the TCRB CDR3s of Type 1 diabetes patients in all four CD4+ subsets.

The sample taken for sequencing was naive CD4+ T cells from blood. The chain uses TRBV6-1 and TRBJ1-2, with TRBD1 identical over 9 bases. The clonotype originates from a young man in good health. CDR3 coding DNA: TGTGCCAGCAGTCGGGACAGGGCCCCTAACTATGGCTACACCTTC. Its protein is CASSRDRAPNYGYTF.